This TCR beta chain was sequenced during a study of cytomegalovirus exposure and HLA in healthy donors (dated by TCRdb to the late 2010s). With respect to the entire study: According to an earlier analysis of 587 of the donors, roughly 180 million T cells yielded 117 million unique TCR beta sequences and about 300 Gb of sequence data. About 280 gigabases of sequencing data and around 85 million unique TCR sequences made up an early release that covered approximately 650 HLA-typed donors. Of the 300 to 450 genotyped donors, less than 90% were placed in the genetic ancestry cluster associated with self-reported Caucasian donors. The study aimed to test whether cataloging public T cell receptors could reveal signatures of past pathogen exposure. The T cell repertoires of 666 subjects were profiled by immunosequencing and related to cytomegalovirus serostatus. Along with the roughly 700-subject first cohort, a separate validation cohort of over a hundred different subjects was used. The study combined high-throughput TCR immunosequencing, statistical association of individual TCRs with disease status, and machine learning to predict cytomegalovirus infection status. In a later analysis, previously published TCR beta repertoires from 670 or so donors were re-analyzed and high-resolution HLA genotyping was added so that TCR occurrence patterns could be studied. Rather than drawing on any new phenotypic data, the later analysis identified candidate immune exposures from TCR beta sequences and the way those sequences occurred across donors. In an earlier analysis of 500 to 650 of the donors, high-throughput TCR beta sequencing was used to judge whether each TCR beta V gene segment behaved as functional or pseudogenic. Alongside the repertoire data, information on donor age, sex, ethnicity and CMV serostatus was compiled. A later genetic analysis took genome-wide SNP genotypes for about 55% of the 666 donors and used that subset as a discovery cohort. All discovery cohort repertoires had been generated using a single sequencing platform. HLA typing covered class I and class II loci at four-digit resolution. The number of typed donors differed by locus: 629-630 for A, B, C, DRB1 and DQB1; 500 to 550 for DQA1; around 580 for DPA1; and roughly 450 for DPB1. Roughly 5 DR-DQ haplotypes were treated as single units for association and clustering because of strong linkage in the cohort. Among roughly 400 genotyped donors of the cohort, an average of around 250,000 unique TCR beta nucleotide sequences was sequenced per donor, of which 15% to 20% were non-productive. Beyond this particular receptor, the publication reports: A later analysis reported that several top co-occurrence clusters appeared linked to parvovirus B19, influenza, CMV and Epstein-Barr virus. A later analysis found that TCR association rates varied across HLA loci, with DRB1 alleles showing the most associated TCRs and HLA-C alleles the fewest. A later genetic analysis associated a missense DCLRE1C variant with V-gene and J-gene trimming of TCR beta chains, and an independent cohort replicated the association. In a later analysis, 16,951 TCR beta sequences were associated with specific HLA alleles at a false discovery rate of 0.05. The earlier analysis of nearly 600 of the donors excluded around 17 rarely observed V segments, including chromosome 9 orphons, because counts were too low. The sequencing pipeline was judged likely to have produced a cluster of highly shared sequence variants as a technical artifact. In a later analysis, most CMV-associated TCR beta chains were found to appear HLA-restricted, with HLA associations seemingly driven largely by CMV exposure. This cohort had only TCR beta chains sequenced, and the lack of alpha or paired-chain data limited which features could be detected. Some IMGT-functional V segments, including TRBV6-2 and TRBV6-3, could not be distinguished by the 87-base-pair reads and were therefore excluded. Assigning TCR associations to individual alleles was difficult when HLA alleles, especially DR and DQ, strongly co-occurred. In vitro tests confirmed that three of the cytomegalovirus-associated TCR beta chains recognize cytomegalovirus antigens. The authors suggested that the approach could potentially be generalized to other disease states and immunological phenotypes. Correlated functional status among segregating V segments might reflect linkage disequilibrium, but an unknown experimental factor could not be ruled out. A further reported finding was that TCR beta sequences accurately predicted the HLA-A and HLA-B alleles for most subjects in the first cohort. The study listed approximately 150 TCR beta chains as associated with cytomegalovirus. Sequencing depth was assumed to be roughly uniform across donors in the presence/absence analyses, though that assumption may not hold. In an earlier analysis of a few hundred of the donors, most TCR beta V segments were observed in productive rearrangements about 87% or about 30% of the time, broadly matching IMGT annotations. Cytomegalovirus status was reported to be diagnosed by the classifier with high specificity and sensitivity in both the original and validation cohorts. Compared with the roughly 600-donor mean, donors in an Asian-associated ancestry cluster had fewer N-insertions in productive TCRs, according to a later genetic analysis. Because HLA typing was unavailable for some donors at each locus, only the typed subset was used in association tests. A later analysis found that HLA-associated TCR beta chains were more clonally expanded and had lower generation probabilities than equally common non-associated chains. The only immune exposure information available for the cohort was CMV serostatus. While some public TCRs were present in many individuals, most TCR sequences turned up only very rarely across donors.

In total, approximately 690 healthy bone marrow donors made up the cohort. Cohort members were all nominally healthy when sampled, although unrecorded immune exposures were likely present. The donor was CMV seropositive and belonged to the group of 250 to 350 seropositive cohort members. Each donor provided a peripheral blood sample, and peripheral blood mononuclear cells were used for TCR beta sequencing. The Qiagen DNeasy Blood Extraction Kit was used to extract genomic DNA from the blood cell samples. Receptor libraries were prepared by the immunoSEQ multiplex PCR assay. For the multiplex PCR, a mixture combining 60 forward primers for TCR Vbeta segments and 13 reverse primers for TCR Jbeta segments was used. Amplification of the CDR3 region of rearranged TCR beta genes was performed with a multiplex PCR assay on genomic DNA. The amplified TCR beta libraries were sequenced on the Illumina HiSeq System as 87-base-pair reads. In the source study's methods: A later analysis tallied roughly 76 million unique TCR beta chains across the 550 to 850 repertoires, and some 12 million of those chains were shared by two or more donors. A nearest-neighbor algorithm error-corrected the raw reads and collapsed the reads into unique sequences, merging closely related sequences to remove PCR and sequencing errors. To assign V, D and J gene segments, CDR3 sequences were aligned to IMGT reference sequences. For a sequence to be retained, a match of at least six nucleotides was required to both a V gene segment and a J gene segment. A rearrangement was called productive if the CDR3 had no stop codons and remained in frame with V and J, and every other rearrangement was called non-productive. CDR3 was defined according to IMGT convention as the region running from the second conserved V-encoded cysteine to the conserved J-encoded phenylalanine. The earlier analysis of 500 to 650 of the donors excluded any sequence lacking an unambiguous match to a single V gene segment. In an earlier analysis of approximately 560 of the donors, a V segment was called functional when productive rearrangements were above 56.7%, and segregating when the standard deviation between donors exceeded 5%. To diagnose cytomegalovirus status from the catalog of TCR beta chain sequences, a statistical classification framework was built. In a later analysis, TCR nucleotide sequences were compared against IMGT/GENE-DB human TR gene sequences so that V and J genes could be assigned. A later analysis assigned CDR3 sequences and most-parsimonious VDJ recombination scenarios with the TCRdist pipeline. A later analysis defined each TCR beta chain by its CDR3 amino acid sequence plus V-gene family, and excluded reads lacking a unique V-gene family. As a way to deal with suspected cross-contamination and a sequencing artifact, a later analysis dropped under 600 nucleotide sequences that were highly shared and had low generation probability. For each public chain, a later analysis derived a clonal expansion index from normalized ranks of inferred template counts within each repertoire. In a later analysis, generation probabilities were computed using a VDJ recombination model fitted to out-of-frame rearrangements, and the results were checked against IGoR. In a later analysis, hypergeometric tests were used to score TCR-TCR, TCR-HLA and TCR-CMV co-occurrence, with a repertoire-size bias correction applied to TCR pairs. A later analysis estimated false discovery rates by permuting HLA or CMV assignments 20 times. A later analysis grouped co-occurring TCRs with DBSCAN, adding TCRdist sequence similarity when clustering within HLA-allele-positive subsets. Repertoires with fewer than 30,000 or more than 120,000 public chains were left out of co-occurrence clustering, as were roughly five repertoires with anomalous nucleotide sharing. The table was pulled from immuneACCESS by TCRdb, which kept in-frame rearrangements only. Such tables lose some clones; where checked, under half of the loss comes from unresolved V genes, and the rest has no known cause. The D gene and trimming were derived from the DNA, and the V and J assignments and clone size from that table. This sample holds 95,000 to 150,000 clones; about 80% were observed only once. Jointly, the top ten make up roughly 9.6% of the sample.

Worth noting for this clone: Its specific antigen is unknown. Qualities for individual bases were not recorded, and no much larger clone is one base off.

The germline V gene (reference sequence) specifies MNHNY as CDR1 and SVGAGI as CDR2. Clipping removes 0 bases from V and 6 bases from J, with 9 as the unmatched junction base count. From cysteine to phenylalanine, the CDR3 is 16 amino acids long. Left in the record is the CDR3 DNA by itself, 48 bases read in frame from the first base. The TCR originated in a man aged 30 to 39 in good health and CMV-seropositive. The rearrangement combines TRBV6-6 with TRBJ1-2, and 8 bases in between align with TRBD1. Input material: PBMCs. The CDR3 has the sequence CASSYSYINRGNGYTF. The DNA sequence follows: TGTGCCAGCAGTTACTCGTATATAAACAGGGGGAATGGCTACACCTTC.